Listed below are T cell receptor beta chains from one sample, sequenced in a study of shared clonotypes between healthy human individuals. Repertoires were generated with immunoSEQ multiplex PCR, while TCRdb's copy carries only in-frame clones and drops some. The sample consists of over 950,000 clones, around 77% of them appearing once. The sequenced sample consisted of memory CD4+ T cells from PBMCs. These TCRs come from a man between 18 and 35 years old in good health. Some clones in this sample may be carry-over from other donors' samples. Both conserved end residues are part of each CDR3. Each record gives: V gene, J gene, CDR3 protein.

TRBV18,TRBJ2-3,CASSSNRASTDTQYF
TRBV27,TRBJ1-2,CASSLMSRPNYGYTF
TRBV4-2,TRBJ1-2,CASSLEGRGGGYTF
TRBV29-1,TRBJ1-1,CSVGGVWDTEAFF
TRBV10-3,TRBJ2-3,CAIGTGGAEDTQYF
TRBV4-2,TRBJ2-3,CASSQESAGYTDTQYF
TRBV5-1,TRBJ2-3,CASSQGQGMADTQYF
TRBV15,TRBJ1-4,CAAGAGGARGEKLFF
TRBV5-1,TRBJ2-5,CASSLVGAQETQYF
TRBV11-1,TRBJ2-5,CASRNQLAGGQETQYF
TRBV21-1,TRBJ2-5,CASSKDSANPSWETQYF
TRBV2,TRBJ1-4,CASSNGFGAKLFF
TRBV11-2,TRBJ2-7,CASSYGQAYEQYF
TRBV2,TRBJ1-2,CASREGGAGGLDGYTF
TRBV15,TRBJ1-1,CATSYGLNTEAFF
TRBV7-2,TRBJ1-2,CASSLGIGLFDGYTF
TRBV4-2,TRBJ1-2,CASSLAGMTGFYGYTF
TRBV4-3,TRBJ2-7,CASSQAAEVSYEQYF
TRBV28,TRBJ2-5,CASSSPQTYRGVETQYF
TRBV28,TRBJ1-2,CASSGDGYGYTF
TRBV7-9,TRBJ1-1,CASSWPTGSGAFF
TRBV2,TRBJ2-5,CASSPTSGGIETQYF
TRBV28,TRBJ2-6,CASSRTGQGNSGANVLTF
TRBV5-1,TRBJ1-5,CASSVTTGRDQPQHF
TRBV12-5,TRBJ2-3,CASGLIGSDTQYF
TRBV29-1,TRBJ1-1,CSVEDRGNNTEAFF
TRBV7-9,TRBJ2-1,CASSPGRLAGTRNEQFF
TRBV7-2,TRBJ2-1,CASSMDYNEQFF
TRBV7-2,TRBJ1-1,CASSPGGGSEAFF
TRBV18,TRBJ1-1,CASSPITGMDTEAFF
TRBV28,TRBJ1-2,CASRSGQGNGYTF
TRBV7-9,TRBJ1-1,CASSFVGSEAFF
TRBV5-1,TRBJ2-1,CASSSDGRFYNEQFF
TRBV18,TRBJ1-4,CASSEQGVQKLFF
TRBV7-9,TRBJ2-3,CASSLDGAGDTQYF
TRBV18,TRBJ1-4,CASSPPASRPEKLFF
TRBV5-1,TRBJ1-4,CASSLSGGAGEKLFF
TRBV5-8,TRBJ2-7,CASSQKLAAYEQYF
TRBV18,TRBJ2-2,CASSYRQGDTGELFF
TRBV25-1,TRBJ1-3,CASSEGGPSGNTIYF
TRBV5-1,TRBJ2-7,CASSYAGESEQYF